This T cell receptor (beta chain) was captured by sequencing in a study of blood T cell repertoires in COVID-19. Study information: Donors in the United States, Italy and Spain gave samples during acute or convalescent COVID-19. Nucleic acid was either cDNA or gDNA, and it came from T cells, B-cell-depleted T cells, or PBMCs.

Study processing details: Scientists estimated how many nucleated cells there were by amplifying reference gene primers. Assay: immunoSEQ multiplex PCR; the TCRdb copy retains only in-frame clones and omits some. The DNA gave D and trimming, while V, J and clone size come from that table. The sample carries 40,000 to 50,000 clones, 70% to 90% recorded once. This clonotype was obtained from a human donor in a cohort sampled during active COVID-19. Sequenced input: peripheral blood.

CDR3 protein: CASSPWDRENSPLHF. CDR3 DNA: TGTGCCAGCAGCCCCTGGGACAGGGAAAATTCACCCCTCCACTTT. This rearrangement joins TRBV7-9 to TRBJ1-6; 9 bases agree with TRBD1. Looked up from germline, CDR1 is SEHNR and CDR2 is FQNEAQ (reference sequence). The CDR3 is 15 residues long. After removal of 5 bases from V and 7 bases from J, the junction contained 6 bases not matched to a gene.